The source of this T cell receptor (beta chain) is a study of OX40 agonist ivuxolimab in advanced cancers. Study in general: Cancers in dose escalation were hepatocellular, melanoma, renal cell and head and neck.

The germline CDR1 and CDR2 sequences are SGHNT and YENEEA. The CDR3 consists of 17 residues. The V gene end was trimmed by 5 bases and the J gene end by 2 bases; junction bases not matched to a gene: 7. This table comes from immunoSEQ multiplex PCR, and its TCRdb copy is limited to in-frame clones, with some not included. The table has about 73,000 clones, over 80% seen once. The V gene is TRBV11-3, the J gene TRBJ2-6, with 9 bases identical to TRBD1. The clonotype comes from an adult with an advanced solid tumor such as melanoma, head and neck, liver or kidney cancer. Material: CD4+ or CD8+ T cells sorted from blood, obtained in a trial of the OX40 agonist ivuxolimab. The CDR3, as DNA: TGTGCCAGCAGCCCCCGGACAGGGGTGGCTGGGGCCAACGTCCTGACTTTC. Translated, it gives CASSPRTGVAGANVLTF.